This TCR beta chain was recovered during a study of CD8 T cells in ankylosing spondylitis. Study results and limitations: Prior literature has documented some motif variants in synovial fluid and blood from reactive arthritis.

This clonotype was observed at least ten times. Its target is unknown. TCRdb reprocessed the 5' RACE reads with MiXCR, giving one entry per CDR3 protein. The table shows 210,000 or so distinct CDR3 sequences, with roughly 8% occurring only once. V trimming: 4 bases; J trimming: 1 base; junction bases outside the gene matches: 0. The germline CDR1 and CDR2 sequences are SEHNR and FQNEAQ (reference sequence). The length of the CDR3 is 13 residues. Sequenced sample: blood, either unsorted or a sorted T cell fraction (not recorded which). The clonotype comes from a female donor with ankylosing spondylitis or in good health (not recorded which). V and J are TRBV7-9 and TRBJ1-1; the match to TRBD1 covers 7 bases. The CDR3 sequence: CASSWTGNTEAFF. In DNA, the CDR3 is TGTGCCAGCAGCTGGACAGGGAACACTGAAGCTTTCTTT.